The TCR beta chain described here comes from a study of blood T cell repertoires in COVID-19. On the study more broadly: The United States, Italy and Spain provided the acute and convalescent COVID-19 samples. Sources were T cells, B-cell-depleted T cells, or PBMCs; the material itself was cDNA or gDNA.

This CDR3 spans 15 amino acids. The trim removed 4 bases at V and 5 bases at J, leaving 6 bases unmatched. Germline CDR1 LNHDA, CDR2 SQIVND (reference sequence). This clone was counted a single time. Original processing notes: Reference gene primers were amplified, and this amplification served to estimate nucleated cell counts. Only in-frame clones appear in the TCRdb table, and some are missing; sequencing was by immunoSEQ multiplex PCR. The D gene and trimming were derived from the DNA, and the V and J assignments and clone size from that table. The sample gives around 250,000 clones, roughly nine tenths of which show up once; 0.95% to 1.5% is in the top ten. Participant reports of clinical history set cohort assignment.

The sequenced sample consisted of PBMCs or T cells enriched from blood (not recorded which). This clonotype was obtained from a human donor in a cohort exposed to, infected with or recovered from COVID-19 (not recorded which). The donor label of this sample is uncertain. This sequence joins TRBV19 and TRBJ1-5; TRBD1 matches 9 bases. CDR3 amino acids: CASSRDRAGYQPQHF. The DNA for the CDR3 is TGTGCCAGTAGTAGGGACAGGGCAGGTTATCAGCCCCAGCATTTT.